This T cell receptor beta chain comes out of a study of shared clonotypes between healthy human individuals (dated by TCRdb to about 2020). Regarding the research as a whole: The cohort included three men and a couple of women between 18 and 49 years of age. The study deeply sequenced blood TCR repertoires of five healthy adults to estimate repertoire size and the extent of clonotype sharing between individuals. For each donor, CD4 naive and CD4 memory were each given three plates, CD8 naive was given two plates, and CD8 memory was given one plate. Between about 0.85 and 9.5 billion PBMCs per donor were obtained by leukapheresis. To increase sequencing depth and limit assay-specific biases, TCR repertoire library preparation and sequencing were carried out by different laboratories using diverse techniques. Results the study describes overall, beyond this receptor: Sampling was limited to blood, and TCR repertoires in tissue likely differ from TCR repertoires in blood. Pairwise subsampling indicated that sequencing depth was expected to affect the degree of clonotype sharing among donors. Rarefaction of sorted-subset datasets indicated incomplete sequencing despite the large sequencing depth. Across a handful of donors, around 5% of naive CD4, approximately 3.6% of naive CD8, 2% to 2.5% of memory CD4, and approximately 0.4% of memory CD8 clonotypes were shared. Larger estimated clonotype richness was generally found for naive subsets than for memory subsets. Because the study included only a small number of donors, the genetic and exposure-history diversity represented was limited. Clonotypes shared by all four sorted-subset donors showed higher generation probabilities than non-shared clonotypes.

Donors were healthy HIV-negative adults with no recently reported acute infections or vaccinations. Only Caucasian adults living in Nashville, Tennessee, USA were represented among the donors. CD4+ T cells were enriched by magnetic negative selection; naive cells were then positively selected on CD45RA, and the negative fraction formed the memory subset. Blood was collected by leukapheresis, and PBMCs were isolated by Ficoll-Histopaque density gradient centrifugation and then cryopreserved in liquid nitrogen vapor phase. Analytical flow cytometry was used to check the purity and quantity of every magnetically sorted T cell population. Each sorted fraction had its genomic DNA isolated and then quantified by UV absorbance on a Nanodrop 2000c. Using the deep immunoSEQ assay, multiplex PCR amplified TCR CDR3 regions from genomic DNA. Genomic DNA extracted from each cell subset was distributed evenly over all wells of several immunoSEQ 96-well plates, and each plate served as one replicate. Each replicate PCR for sorted subsets received around 210 ng genomic DNA, equal to tens of thousands of T cell genomes. Purified libraries were quantified with a Qubit 3.0 fluorometer, sized on a Bioanalyzer 2100, and re-quantified with the KAPA Library Quantification kit. Every immunoSEQ 96-well plate was sequenced on a separate single-read 150-cycle Illumina NextSeq 550 flow cell. As for the original processing: Because the immunoSEQ output held only junctional sequences and lacked quality scores, the filtering could not match the filtering applied to full-length reads. To assign V/J genes and CDR3, sequences were annotated against IMGT germline references using PyIR, a Python wrapper for IgBLAST v1.9. Any read was removed if the V/J assignment was weak (E-value above 1e-6), the CDR3 was missing, or the read contained stop codons, out-of-frame junctions, or ambiguous translated residues. V3J clonotypes were defined as sequences sharing an identical inferred V gene, J gene, and CDR3 amino acid sequence. Percentage overlap between repertoires was computed as shared unique clonotypes divided by the size of the smaller repertoire. Three approaches were used to assess repertoire richness: RTK rarefaction, the Chao1 estimator, and Recon v2.1 estimates of unobserved clonotypes. OLGA was used to compute generation probabilities for all TCRbeta clonotypes that the gDNA method yielded from a handful of donors. Sourced from immuneACCESS, this table was stored by TCRdb with only in-frame sequences that have V and J called. A share of the clones is absent; for the studies checked, an unresolved V gene accounts for under half, and the remainder has no known explanation. That table furnishes V, J and clone size, whereas the DNA furnished D and trimming. The sample yields 2.5 million or so clones; roughly 92% were counted once. The ten largest account for 0.14% of the sample.

This clone was observed a single time. What this receptor recognizes is not known. No base quality information exists; no much larger clone differs at one position. Other nucleotide sequences in the sample specify the same CDR3. The sequence came from a man younger than 35 in good health. The sequenced sample consisted of naive CD4+ T cells sorted from blood. The sample's cell subset or site label, decoded: CD45RA+ positively selected.

For the CDR3, the sequence is CASSPEGLAGVEQFF. The nucleotide sequence reads TGTGCCAGCTCACCGGAGGGACTAGCGGGAGTGGAGCAGTTCTTC. The chain links TRBV18 with TRBJ2-1, and 14 junctional nucleotides match TRBD2. Trimmed from V: 3 bases; trimmed from J: 10 bases; junction bases lacking a gene match: 5. Reading the germline V gene gives CDR1 KGHSH and CDR2 LQKENI. The CDR3 has 15 amino acids, counting the end cysteine and phenylalanine. This entry keeps only the CDR3 DNA: 45 bases, framed from base 1.